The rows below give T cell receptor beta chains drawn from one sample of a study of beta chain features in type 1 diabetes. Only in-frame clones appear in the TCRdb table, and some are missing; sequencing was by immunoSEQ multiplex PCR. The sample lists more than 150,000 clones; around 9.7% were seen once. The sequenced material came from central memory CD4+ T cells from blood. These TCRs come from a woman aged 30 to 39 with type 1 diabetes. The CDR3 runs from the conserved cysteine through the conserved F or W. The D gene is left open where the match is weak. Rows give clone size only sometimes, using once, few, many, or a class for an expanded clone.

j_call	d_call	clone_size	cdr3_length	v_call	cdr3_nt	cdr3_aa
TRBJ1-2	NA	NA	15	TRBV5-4	TGTGCCAGCAGCTTCATAAACAGGGAAGTGGATGGCTACACCTTC	CASSFINREVDGYTF
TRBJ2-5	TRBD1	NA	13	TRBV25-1	TGTGCCAGCACTGACAGGGGCCAAGAGACCCAGTACTTC	CASTDRGQETQYF
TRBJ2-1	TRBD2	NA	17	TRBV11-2	TGTGCCAGCAGCTTTTCCGGGACTAGCGGGAAGGCCCCGCGGCAGTTCTTC	CASSFSGTSGKAPRQFF
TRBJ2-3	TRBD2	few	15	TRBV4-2	TGTGCCAGCAGCCAATTCCTAGCGGGCACAGATACGCAGTATTTT	CASSQFLAGTDTQYF
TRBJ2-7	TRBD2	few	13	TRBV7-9	TGTGCCAGCAGCATCCAGCTAGCGGCCGAGCAGTACTTC	CASSIQLAAEQYF
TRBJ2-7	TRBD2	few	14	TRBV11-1	TGTGCCAGCAGCTTAAGACTAGCGGGAGTGGAGCAGTACTTC	CASSLRLAGVEQYF
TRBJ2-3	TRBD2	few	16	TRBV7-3	TGTGCCAGCAGCTTAAGGCTAGCGGATGACACAGATACGCAGTATTTT	CASSLRLADDTDTQYF
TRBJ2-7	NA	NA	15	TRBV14	TGTGCCAGCAGTCTAATCCAGGGAGGCTCCTACGAGCAGTACTTC	CASSLIQGGSYEQYF
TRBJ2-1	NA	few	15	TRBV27	TGTGCCAGCAGTTTTAGGCTAGCCCGGCTCAATGAGCAGTTCTTC	CASSFRLARLNEQFF
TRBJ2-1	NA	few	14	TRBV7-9	TGTGCCAGCAGCTTAGCTGGGAGGCTCCATGAGCAGTTCTTC	CASSLAGRLHEQFF
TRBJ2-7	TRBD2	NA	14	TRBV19	TGTGCCAGTAGTCTAGCGGGTGGCTCCTACGAGCAGTACTTC	CASSLAGGSYEQYF
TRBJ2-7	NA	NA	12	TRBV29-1	TGCAGCGCCGGAGGGGCAGGGTACGAGCAGTACTTC	CSAGGAGYEQYF
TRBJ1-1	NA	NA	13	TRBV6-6	TGTGCCAGCAGTTACGGTTCAGGGTCTGAAGCTTTCTTT	CASSYGSGSEAFF
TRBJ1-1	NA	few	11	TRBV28	TGTGCCAGCAGCTTGTGGAGTGAAGCTTTCTTT	CASSLWSEAFF
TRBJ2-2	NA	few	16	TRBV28	TGTGCCAGCAGCCCCACACGTACAGGGCAAGGCGGGGAGCTGTTTTTT	CASSPTRTGQGGELFF
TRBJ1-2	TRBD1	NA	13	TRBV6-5	TGTGCCAGCAGTTACCGGGACAGGCGTGGCTACACCTTC	CASSYRDRRGYTF
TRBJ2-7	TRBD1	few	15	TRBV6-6	TGTGCCAGCAGTGGCATCGACAGGGGGCTATACGAGCAGTACTTC	CASSGIDRGLYEQYF
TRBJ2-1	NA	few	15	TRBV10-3	TGTGCCATCAGTGAGAGGCTAGCAGACTACAATGAGCAGTTCTTC	CAISERLADYNEQFF
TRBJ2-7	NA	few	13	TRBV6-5	TGTGCCAGCAGTTTATCCCAGGTTTCCGAGCAGTACTTC	CASSLSQVSEQYF
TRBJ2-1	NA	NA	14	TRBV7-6	TGTGCCAGCAGCCACCGATTACAGGACAATGAGCAGTTCTTC	CASSHRLQDNEQFF
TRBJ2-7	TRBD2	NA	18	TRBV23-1	TGCGCCAGCAGTCTGGGACGACCCGGGACTAGCGGGAGGGACGAGCAGTACTTC	CASSLGRPGTSGRDEQYF
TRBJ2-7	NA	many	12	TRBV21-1	TGTGCCAGCAGCAAAGGTAGTAGGGGCAAGTACTTC	CASSKGSRGKYF
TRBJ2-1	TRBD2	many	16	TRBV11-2	TGTGCCAGCAGCCCCACGGCGGGAGTGGGGGGCAATGAGCAGTTCTTC	CASSPTAGVGGNEQFF
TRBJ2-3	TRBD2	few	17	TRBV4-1	TGCGCCAGCAGCCAAGGGGGTTTTAGCGGGAAAGGAGATACGCAGTATTTT	CASSQGGFSGKGDTQYF
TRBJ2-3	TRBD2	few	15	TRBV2	TGTGCCAGCAGTGGGACTAGCGGGATTGCAGATACGCAGTATTTT	CASSGTSGIADTQYF
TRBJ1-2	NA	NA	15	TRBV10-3	TGTGCCATCAGTGAGCCCCTCGTCCGGGGCTATGGCTACACCTTC	CAISEPLVRGYGYTF
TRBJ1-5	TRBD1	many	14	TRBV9	TGTGCCAGCAGCCCGAGCGACAGGGGAAGGCCCCAGCATTTT	CASSPSDRGRPQHF
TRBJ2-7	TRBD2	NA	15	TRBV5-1	TGCGCCAGCAGCCCGGGCGGTAGCGGGAACTTCGAGCAGTACTTC	CASSPGGSGNFEQYF